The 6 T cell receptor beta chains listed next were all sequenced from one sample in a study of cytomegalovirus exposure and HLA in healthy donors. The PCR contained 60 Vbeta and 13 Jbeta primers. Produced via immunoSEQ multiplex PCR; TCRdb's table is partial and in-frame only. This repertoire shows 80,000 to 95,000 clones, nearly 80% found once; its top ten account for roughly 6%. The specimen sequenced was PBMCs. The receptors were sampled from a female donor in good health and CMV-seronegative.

CDR3 sequence (DNA): TGTGCCAGCAGTACTAGGAGTGGGGGCTACACCTTC. It specifies CASSTRSGGYTF. The chain combines TRBV28 with TRBJ1-2, with unresolved D. The CDR3 sequence is 12 residues long. The V end lost 5 bases, the J end lost 8 bases, and 12 bases lay between the germline ends. Germline V lookup: CDR1 MDHEN, CDR2 SYDVKM.

The CDR3 nucleotides are TGTGCCAGCAGTTTAGGGGGGACTAGCGGCTTAGATACGCAGTATTTT. Its protein is CASSLGGTSGLDTQYF. This chain connects TRBV27 to TRBJ2-3; 11 bases align to TRBD2. The germline V gene encodes CDR1 MNHEY and CDR2 SMNVEV (reference sequence). V lost 2 bases, J lost 5 bases, and 6 bases stayed unmatched. The CDR3 consists of 16 residues.

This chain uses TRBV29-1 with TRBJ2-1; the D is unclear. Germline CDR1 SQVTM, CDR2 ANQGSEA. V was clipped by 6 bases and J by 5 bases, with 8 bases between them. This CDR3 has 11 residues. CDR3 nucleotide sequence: TGCAGCGTAGTAAACAACAATGAGCAGTTCTTC. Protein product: CSVVNNNEQFF.

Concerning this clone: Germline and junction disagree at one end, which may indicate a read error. The CDR3 DNA is TGTGCTAGCAGCTTAGACACGCACTACGAGCAGTACTTC. As protein: CASSLDTHYEQYF. This chain links TRBV7-7 with TRBJ2-7, with unresolved D. The CDR3 is 13 amino acids. The germline V gene encodes CDR1 SSHAT and CDR2 FNYEAQ (reference sequence). Full variable domain (missing parts from reference TRBV7-7 and TRBJ2-7): GAGVSQSPRYKVTKRGQDVTLRCDPISSHATLYWYQQALGQGPEFLTYFNYEAQPDKSGLPSDRFSAERPEGSISTLTIQRTEQRDSAMYRCASSLDTHYEQYFGPGTRLTVT.

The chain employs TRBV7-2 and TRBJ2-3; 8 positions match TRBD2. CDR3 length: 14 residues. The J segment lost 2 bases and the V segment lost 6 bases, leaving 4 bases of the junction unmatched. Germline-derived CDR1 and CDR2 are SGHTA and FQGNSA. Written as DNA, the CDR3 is TGTGCCAGCAGACCGGGAGGGAACACAGATACGCAGTATTTT. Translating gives CASRPGGNTDTQYF.

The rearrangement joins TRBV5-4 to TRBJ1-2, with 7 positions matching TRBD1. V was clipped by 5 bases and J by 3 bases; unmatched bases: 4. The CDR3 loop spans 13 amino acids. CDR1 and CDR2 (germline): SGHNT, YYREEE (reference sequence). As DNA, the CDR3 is TGTGCCAGCAGACCGACAGGGTACTATGGCTACACCTTC. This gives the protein CASRPTGYYGYTF.